The text below deals with one T cell receptor (beta chain). The data originate from a study of blood T cell repertoires in COVID-19. Authors' analysis steps: Amplifying reference gene primers gave estimates of nucleated cell counts. Some clones are missing from TCRdb's copy, which holds only in-frame ones; the method was immunoSEQ multiplex PCR. D and trimming were read from the DNA, whereas the V and J calls and clone size are those reported in that table. The table records around 200,000 clones, 80% to 90% of them present only once. Germline V gene data show CDR1 as SEHNR and CDR2 as FQNEAQ (reference sequence). This CDR3 is built from 14 residues. Trimming took 2 bases from V and 0 from J, leaving 7 bases between them.

What was sequenced was PBMCs or T cells enriched from blood (not recorded which). The TCR was taken from a man in his thirties or forties who had recovered from COVID-19. V gene TRBV7-9 combines with J gene TRBJ2-5; maybe TRBD2 (6 bases). CDR3 bases: TGTGCCAGCAGCTTACGGGGGAACCAAGAGACCCAGTACTTC. Translating gives CASSLRGNQETQYF.